This is a list of T cell receptor beta chains from one sample in a study of blood T cell repertoires in COVID-19. Generated by immunoSEQ multiplex PCR, the TCRdb table keeps only in-frame clones and is missing some. The data hold over 85,000 clones, with around nine tenths observed a single time. Source material: peripheral blood. The receptors were gathered from a human donor in a cohort sampled during active COVID-19. The conserved cysteine and the conserved F or W are not part of the CDR3 here.

TRBJ2-2,TRBV6-1,ASSEQVTAGELF
TRBJ2-3,TRBV7-9,ASRQDRVTDTQY
TRBJ2-7,TRBV11-3,ASSRGPGAQEQY
TRBJ2-7,TRBV28,ASSGGLKIFYEQY
TRBJ1-5,TRBV19,ASSRDSPYQPQH
TRBJ1-4,TRBV5-1,ASSLGLVSSEKLF
TRBJ1-1,TRBV3-1/TRBV3-2,ASGPGENTEAF
TRBJ1-6,TRBV9,ASSRDWDNSPLH
TRBJ2-1,TRBV9,ASSVAGGGNEQF
TRBJ2-7,TRBV7-9,ASSFSGGSGGSYEQY
TRBJ2-7,TRBV27,ASRTNPLAQQY
TRBJ1-1,TRBV3-1/TRBV3-2,ASSPSGVNTEAF
TRBJ2-3,TRBV7-3,ASSHGLAGITDTQY
TRBJ2-7,TRBV7-6,ASRQGFGDSYEQY
TRBJ1-1,TRBV20-1,RLDRDTEAF